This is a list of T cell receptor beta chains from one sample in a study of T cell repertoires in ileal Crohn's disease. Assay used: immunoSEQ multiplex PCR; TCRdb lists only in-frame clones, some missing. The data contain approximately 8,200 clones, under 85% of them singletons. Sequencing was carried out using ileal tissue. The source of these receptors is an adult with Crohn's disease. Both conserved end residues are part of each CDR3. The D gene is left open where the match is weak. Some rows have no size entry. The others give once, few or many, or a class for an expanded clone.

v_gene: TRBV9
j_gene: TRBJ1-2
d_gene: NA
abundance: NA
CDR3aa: CASSKHYRRAYYGYTF
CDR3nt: TGTGCCAGCAGCAAACACTACCGGCGAGCTTACTATGGCTACACCTTC

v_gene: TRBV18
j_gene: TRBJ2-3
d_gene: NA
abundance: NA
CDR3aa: CASSLSTDTQYF
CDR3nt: TGTGCCAGCTCACTTAGTACAGATACGCAGTATTTT

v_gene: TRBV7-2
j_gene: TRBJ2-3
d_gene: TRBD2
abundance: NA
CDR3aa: CASSSGLAGAILSQYF
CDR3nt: TGTGCCAGCAGCTCGGGACTAGCGGGGGCCATTTTGTCGCAGTATTTT

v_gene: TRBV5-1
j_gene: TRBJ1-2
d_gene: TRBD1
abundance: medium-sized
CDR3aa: CASSPDGTAYGYTF
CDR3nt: TGCGCCAGCAGCCCGGACGGGACAGCCTATGGCTACACCTTC

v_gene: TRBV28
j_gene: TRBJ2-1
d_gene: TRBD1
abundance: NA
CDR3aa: CASSLVAGGFSTYNEQFF
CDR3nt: TGTGCCAGCAGTCTGGTGGCAGGGGGCTTCAGTACATACAATGAGCAGTTCTTC

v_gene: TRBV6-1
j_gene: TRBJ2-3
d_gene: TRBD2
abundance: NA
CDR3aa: CASSERAGGRVIGTDTQYF
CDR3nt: TGTGCCAGCAGTGAACGGGCGGGGGGCCGGGTTATTGGGACAGATACGCAGTATTTT

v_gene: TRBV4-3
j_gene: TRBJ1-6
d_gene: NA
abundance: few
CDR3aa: CASSQSLGQHNSPLHF
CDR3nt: TGCGCCAGCAGCCAATCTCTCGGACAACATAATTCACCCCTCCACTTT

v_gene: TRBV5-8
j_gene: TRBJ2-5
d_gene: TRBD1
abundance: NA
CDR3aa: CASSLKGGEYQETQYF
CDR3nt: TGTGCCAGCAGCTTGAAAGGGGGCGAGTACCAAGAGACCCAGTACTTC

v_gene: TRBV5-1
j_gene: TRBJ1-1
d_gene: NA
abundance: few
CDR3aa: CASSEPGNTEAFF
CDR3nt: TGCGCCAGCAGCGAGCCCGGGAACACTGAAGCTTTCTTT

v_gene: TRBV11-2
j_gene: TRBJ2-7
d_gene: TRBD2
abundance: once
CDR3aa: CASRLTSGGLEQYF
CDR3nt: TGTGCCAGCAGATTAACTAGCGGGGGGCTCGAGCAGTACTTC

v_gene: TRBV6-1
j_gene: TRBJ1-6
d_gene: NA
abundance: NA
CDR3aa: CASSENRVVNSPLHF
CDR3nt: TGTGCCAGCAGTGAGAACAGGGTGGTTAATTCACCCCTCCACTTT

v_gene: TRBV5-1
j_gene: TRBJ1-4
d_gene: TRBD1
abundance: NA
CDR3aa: CASSLGQGNEKLFF
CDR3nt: TGCGCCAGCAGCTTGGGACAGGGGAATGAAAAACTGTTTTTT

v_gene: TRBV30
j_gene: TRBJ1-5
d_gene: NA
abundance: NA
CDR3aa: CAWSVPGGVQPQHF
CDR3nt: TGTGCCTGGAGTGTACCCGGGGGAGTTCAGCCCCAGCATTTT

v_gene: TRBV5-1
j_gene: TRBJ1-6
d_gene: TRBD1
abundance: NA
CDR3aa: CASSADGQGNSPLHF
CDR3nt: TGCGCCAGCAGCGCCGACGGACAGGGCAATTCACCCCTCCACTTT

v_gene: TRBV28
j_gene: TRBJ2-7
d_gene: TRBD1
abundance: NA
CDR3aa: CASRRQGARYEQYF
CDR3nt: TGTGCCAGCAGGCGACAGGGGGCGCGTTACGAGCAGTACTTC

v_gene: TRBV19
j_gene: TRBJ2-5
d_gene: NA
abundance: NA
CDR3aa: CASSDSGGGETQYF
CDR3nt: TGTGCCAGTTCAGACTCCGGAGGCGGAGAGACCCAGTACTTC

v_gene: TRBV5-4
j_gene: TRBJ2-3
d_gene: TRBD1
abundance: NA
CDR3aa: CASSWDRGLTDTQYF
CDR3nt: TGTGCCAGCAGCTGGGACAGGGGGCTAACAGATACGCAGTATTTT

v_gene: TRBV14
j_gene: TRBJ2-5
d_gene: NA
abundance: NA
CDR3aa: CASSQLRETQYF
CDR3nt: TGTGCCAGCAGCCAGCTCCGGGAGACCCAGTACTTC

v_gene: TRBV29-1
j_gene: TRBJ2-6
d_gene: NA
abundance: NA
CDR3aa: CSVGTLANVLTF
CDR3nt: TGCAGCGTTGGGACACTTGCCAACGTCCTGACTTTC

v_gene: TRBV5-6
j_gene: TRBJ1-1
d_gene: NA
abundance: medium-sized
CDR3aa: CASSLGRGKGEAFF
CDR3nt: TGTGCCAGCAGCTTGGGGCGGGGTAAGGGTGAAGCTTTCTTT

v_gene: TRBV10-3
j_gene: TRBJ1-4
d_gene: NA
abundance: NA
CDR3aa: CASSGGLRKANEKLFF
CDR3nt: TGTGCCAGCAGTGGGGGACTCAGAAAGGCTAATGAAAAACTGTTTTTT

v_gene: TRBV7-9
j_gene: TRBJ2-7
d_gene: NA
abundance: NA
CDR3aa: CASSPGRGEQYF
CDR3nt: TGTGCCAGCAGCCCCGGACGGGGGGAGCAGTACTTC

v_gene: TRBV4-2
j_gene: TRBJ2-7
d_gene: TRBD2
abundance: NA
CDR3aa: CASSQGLAGSYEQYF
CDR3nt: TGTGCCAGCAGCCAAGGACTAGCGGGGAGCTACGAGCAGTACTTC

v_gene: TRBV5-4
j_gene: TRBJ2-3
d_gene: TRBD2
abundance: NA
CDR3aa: CASSFRSGGGVMTDTQYF
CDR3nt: TGTGCCAGCAGCTTCCGTAGCGGGGGTGGCGTCATGACAGATACGCAGTATTTT

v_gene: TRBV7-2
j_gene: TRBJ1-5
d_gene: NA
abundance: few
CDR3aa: CASSPGPGNQPQHF
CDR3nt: TGTGCCAGCAGCCCCGGACCAGGGAATCAGCCCCAGCATTTT

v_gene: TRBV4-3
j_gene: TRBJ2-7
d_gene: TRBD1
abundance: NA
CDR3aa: CASSQDVQGVTEQYF
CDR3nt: TGCGCCAGCAGCCAAGACGTACAGGGGGTCACGGAGCAGTACTTC